This T cell receptor (beta chain) comes out of a study of blood T cells in healthy people across ages (dated by TCRdb to between 2015 and 2017). Study-wide context: In model experiments, template switching captured roughly one uniquely barcoded TCR beta cDNA molecule for every two T cells. Two additional independent replicas of 1 million unique cDNA reads from the same blood draw were analyzed for two donors (one aged 18 to 30 and one aged 80 or older). To avoid experimental bias, donors of different ages were distributed randomly across sequencing lanes. The donors were split into four age groups: young (average 16 years), middle-aged (nearly 40), aged (more than 60) and long-lived (approximately 80). Age-related changes in TCR beta repertoire diversity were measured in the study by deep sequencing normalized with unique cDNA molecular identifiers.

This clonotype was counted only a few times. The specificity of this receptor is unknown. Base qualities are missing; no much larger clone stands one base away. The CDR3 sequence holds 16 residues, the cysteine and phenylalanine included. Only CDR3 DNA is held: 48 bases, read in frame from base 1. Compared with germline, V lacks 2 bases and J lacks 2 bases; bases without a gene match: 9. Via the germline V gene, CDR1 is SGHDN and CDR2 FVKESK. The library came from 5' RACE. Instrument on record: Illumina HiSeq 2500. A second roughly 6 to 12 cycle PCR used a sample-barcoded 5' primer and a J-beta primer mix. A unique molecular identifier was introduced onto each TCR beta cDNA molecule by a template-switch 5' adaptor carrying 12 random nucleotides. Each sample yielded at least 3 million CDR3-containing paired-end reads. First-strand cDNA was synthesized from all RNA with the Mint cDNA synthesis kit, primed by a TRBC-specific oligonucleotide. Following uracil-DNA glycosylase treatment, a first 18-cycle PCR with universal primers M1SS and BC2_uni_R was performed on all cDNA. The study's own analysis went as follows. Normalization of each sample was performed by random selection of 1 million high-quality reads, each carrying a distinct molecular identifier. Reads sharing molecular identifiers were discarded rather than binned into consensus sequences. MiTCR, run with a Q25 quality threshold and the strictest error-elimination algorithm, handled CDR3 identification, clonotype clustering and error correction. A nonparametric unseen species model with Euler transformation was used to estimate lower-bound total TCR beta diversity. TCRdb applied fastp at Q25 and MiXCR to the public reads, then kept only in-frame beta chains. Rows merge per CDR3 protein into single entries with the most common DNA and genes. These V and J calls rely on TCRdb rather than the paper's analysis. Across this sample there are about 1,000,000 distinct CDR3 sequences, with roughly 45% seen only once. The ten top clones hold approximately 17% of the sample.

General conclusions and limits of the study: Estimates of total diversity based on one million sequenced T cells were regarded as lower bounds and as underestimates. Compared with the aged group, more naive CD4+ T cells, fewer expanded clones and increased TCR diversity were shown by the long-lived group, suggesting age selection. Observed TCR beta diversity correlated strongly with the percentage of naive T cells measured by flow cytometry. As age increased, observed TCR beta diversity per million T cells dropped in a roughly linear way, and a significant reduction was already evident by age 40. Conclusive comparison of naive and antigen-experienced compartments was prevented by the profiling of bulk unsorted PBMCs. Because the CMV infection status of the donors was unknown, age-related changes in expanded clonotypes may potentially have been confounded.

Systemically healthy Caucasian individuals from Russia, roughly 40 in total and aged roughly 6 to 95 years, were included as donors. Ten milliliters of peripheral blood were drawn from each donor into EDTA-treated Vacutainer tubes. Ficoll-Paque density-gradient centrifugation was used to isolate PBMCs, with at least 7 million per sample. Trizol reagent was used to extract total RNA from the PBMCs, yielding at least 6 micrograms per sample. For every donor, flow cytometry on a PBMC aliquot measured the percentage of naive CD45RAhigh/CD27high T cells. Sequencing was done on a sample of blood. The chain uses TRBV14 and TRBJ2-7; a stretch of 7 junction bases matches TRBD1. The TCR was taken from a woman aged 55 to 70 in good health. The CDR3 corresponds to CASSQSFTGTAYEQYF. In nucleotide form, the sequence is TGTGCCAGCAGCCAATCCTTTACCGGGACAGCCTACGAGCAGTACTTC.